These 23 T cell receptor beta chains originate from one sample sequenced in a study of cytomegalovirus exposure and HLA in healthy donors. PCR involved 60 Vbeta and 13 Jbeta primers. Sequencing used immunoSEQ multiplex PCR; TCRdb keeps in-frame clones, though not all of them. Seen here are more than 95,000 clones, roughly 78% observed once, and the top ten hold approximately 6.5%. The sample comprised PBMCs. Every receptor here comes from a woman in her thirties or forties in good health and CMV-seronegative.

The rearrangement uses TRBV19 and TRBJ2-1; 8 nucleotides agree with TRBD1. CDR3 size: 12 residues. Unmatched junction bases numbered 11, after V lost 7 bases and J lost 15 bases. Per germline, CDR1 LNHDA and CDR2 SQIVND (reference sequence). CDR3 sequence (DNA): TGTGCCAGTAACCCACGGACAGGGTGGCCGTTCTTC. Amino acids: CASNPRTGWPFF.

The V call is TRBV19, the J call TRBJ2-1; 7 positions agree with TRBD2. Germline V gene data show CDR1 as LNHDA and CDR2 as SQIVND (reference sequence). Trimming took 3 bases from V and 2 from J; bases not matched to a gene: 7. This CDR3 region has 16 residues. This chain's CDR3 is CASSIMGLAAYNEQFF. In nucleotides, the CDR3 is TGTGCCAGTAGTATTATGGGGCTAGCGGCCTACAATGAGCAGTTCTTC.

The V call is TRBV7-3, the J call TRBJ2-3; no reliable D call. Germline CDR1 and CDR2: SGHTA and FQGTGA. The V gene lost 4 bases and the J gene lost 4 bases, with 15 bases spanning the gap. The CDR3 runs to 15 residues. As DNA, the CDR3 is TGTGCCAGCAGCTACCGGTCCCACGCCGCAGATACGCAGTATTTT. As protein: CASSYRSHAADTQYF. The entire variable domain, with the rest obtained from reference TRBV7-3 and TRBJ2-3, is as follows: GAGVSQTPSNKVTEKGKYVELRCDPISGHTALYWYRQSLGQGPEFLIYFQGTGAADDSGLPNDRFFAVRPEGSVSTLKIQRTERGDSAVYLCASSYRSHAADTQYFGPGTRLTVL.

The chain uses TRBV29-1 and TRBJ2-5; 8 bases are a match to TRBD2. Germline V gene lookup returns CDR1 SQVTM and CDR2 ANQGSEA. This CDR3 region has 13 residues. Unmatched junction bases numbered 9, after V lost 3 bases and J lost 9 bases. In nucleotides, the CDR3 is TGCAGCGTTGACTCGAGCGGGAGCGGGGCCCAGTACTTC. It translates to CSVDSSGSGAQYF.

CDR3 sequence (DNA): TGCGCCAGCAGCTTGGATGGGCAAAACACTGAAGCTTTCTTT. It translates to CASSLDGQNTEAFF. The chain has TRBV5-1 and TRBJ1-1; D remains unclear. The CDR3 loop spans 14 amino acids. Germline assignment: CDR1 SGHRS and CDR2 YFSETQ. Trimming removed 0 bases at V and 2 bases at J, with 8 bases between.

This chain links TRBV15 with TRBJ2-1; 8 nucleotides match TRBD2. CDR1 and CDR2 (germline): LNHNV, YYDKDF (reference sequence). Trimming at V came to 0 bases and at J to 15 bases, leaving 7 bases not matched to a gene. The CDR3 has 13 residues. The CDR3 sequence is CATSRDGPGGRFF. The CDR3 nucleotides read TGTGCCACCAGCAGAGATGGGCCGGGAGGGCGGTTCTTC.

The chain is built from TRBV4-1 and TRBJ2-7; 9 nucleotides match TRBD2. The CDR3 length is 17 residues. Germline V gene sequence: CDR1 MGHRA, CDR2 YSYEKL. The J segment lost 4 bases and the V segment lost 3 bases, leaving 13 bases of the junction unmatched. DNA for the CDR3: TGCGCCAGCAGCCAGTGGAGGTCGGCGGGAGGGAAATACGAGCAGTACTTC. It is translated as CASSQWRSAGGKYEQYF.

The rearrangement links TRBV7-9 to TRBJ1-5; D not resolved. Looked up from germline, CDR1 is SEHNR and CDR2 is FQNEAQ (reference sequence). The CDR3 length is 14 residues. V was trimmed by 2 bases and J by 7 bases, leaving 12 bases between them. The DNA for the CDR3 is TGTGCCAGCAGCTTAAGCGGGGTAGGGCAGCCCCAGCATTTT. Amino acids: CASSLSGVGQPQHF.

This chain links TRBV5-4 with TRBJ2-1; 9 positions match TRBD2. The CDR3 extends over 15 amino acids. Trimming took 4 bases from V and 0 from J; bases not matched to a gene: 2. Germline values: CDR1 SGHNT, CDR2 YYREEE (reference sequence). CDR3 sequence reads: CASSPSGDSYNEQFF. CDR3 coding DNA: TGTGCCAGCAGCCCTAGCGGGGACTCCTACAATGAGCAGTTCTTC.

The V and J genes are TRBV6-6 and TRBJ2-1, with 9 bases identical to TRBD1. The CDR3 covers 15 residues. Per germline, CDR1 MNHNY and CDR2 SVGAGI (reference sequence). After removal of 2 bases from V and 7 bases from J, the junction contained 6 bases not matched to a gene. As DNA, the CDR3 is TGTGCCAGCAGTTACCAGGGACAGGGTCCGAATGAGCAGTTCTTC. It is translated as CASSYQGQGPNEQFF.

J is TRBJ2-1 and V is TRBV15, with 10 bases identical to TRBD2. CDR1 and CDR2 (germline): LNHNV, YYDKDF (reference sequence). With 0 bases clipped from V and 3 bases from J, the junction kept 5 bases outside the gene matches. The CDR3 is made up of 17 amino acids. The CDR3 protein is CATSRDGPSGSYNEQFF. CDR3 nucleotide sequence: TGTGCCACCAGCAGAGATGGCCCTAGCGGGAGCTACAATGAGCAGTTCTTC. Using reference TRBV15 and TRBJ2-1 for the parts outside the CDR3, the full variable domain is DAMVIQNPRYQVTQFGKPVTLSCSQTLNHNVMYWYQQKSSQAPKLLFHYYDKDFNNEADTPDNFQSRRPNTSFCFLDIRSPGLGDTAMYLCATSRDGPSGSYNEQFFGPGTRLTVL.

The chain joins TRBV27 to TRBJ1-2; TRBD1 is a possible D gene (6 bases). CDR3 length: 13 amino acids. Between the trimmed V and J ends, which lost 5 bases and 2 bases, there was a span of 9 bases. Germline CDR1 reads MNHEY; CDR2 reads SMNVEV (reference sequence). CDR3 region: CASSVRGNYGYTF. In DNA, the CDR3 is TGTGCCAGCAGTGTCAGGGGAAACTATGGCTACACCTTC.

In DNA, the CDR3 is TGTGCCAGCAGTGATGTTCGGTCAGGGGAGCAGTTCTTC. This translates into CASSDVRSGEQFF. The chain links TRBV6-4 to TRBJ2-1; the D gene is possibly TRBD1 (5 bases). Trimming pared 3 bases from V and 10 bases from J, leaving 13 bases between. The CDR3 covers 13 residues. CDR1 and CDR2 from the germline V gene are MRHNA and SNTAGT.

J is TRBJ1-1 and V is TRBV28; D gene uncertain. The CDR3 runs to 13 residues. The V end lost 6 bases, the J end lost 1 base, and 9 bases lay between the germline ends. The germline V gene encodes CDR1 MDHEN and CDR2 SYDVKM. This CDR3 is CASSLAQNTEAFF. For the CDR3, the DNA is TGTGCCAGCAGCCTAGCACAGAACACTGAAGCTTTCTTT.

The chain carries TRBV4-2 and TRBJ2-2; TRBD2 matches 14 bases. Germline CDR1 is LGHNA and CDR2 is YNFKEQ. With V trimmed by 4 bases and J by 2 bases, 6 bases remained unmatched. The length of the CDR3 is 18 residues. CDR3 region: CASSPGTSGSTNTGELFF. The CDR3 DNA sequence: TGTGCCAGCAGCCCCGGGACTAGCGGGAGTACTAACACCGGGGAGCTGTTTTTT.

The chain links TRBV28 to TRBJ2-1; 10 bases fit TRBD2. The CDR3 runs 15 residues. The germline V gene encodes CDR1 MDHEN and CDR2 SYDVKM. V lost 7 bases, J lost 6 bases, and 9 bases stayed unmatched. CDR3 bases: TGTGCCAGCACCAATGGGGGACTAGCGTCCAATGAGCAGTTCTTC. This translates into CASTNGGLASNEQFF.

Here the CDR3 DNA reads TGTGCCAGCAGCTTAACCACAGGGGCCCTGGGATCATACGAGCAGTACTTC. This gives the protein CASSLTTGALGSYEQYF. The chain carries TRBV7-2 and TRBJ2-7; 7 bases line up with TRBD1. Germline V gene data show CDR1 as SGHTA and CDR2 as FQGNSA. The J segment lost 4 bases and the V segment lost 2 bases, leaving 14 bases of the junction unmatched. This CDR3 is 17 amino acids long.

The DNA for the CDR3 is TGTGCCAGCAGCTCCTCGGGAGCTGAAGCTTTCTTT. This encodes CASSSSGAEAFF. V and J are TRBV5-6 and TRBJ1-1; D is undetermined. Trimming shortened V by 3 bases and J by 6 bases, and 9 bases separated the two germline ends. The CDR3 runs to 12 residues. CDR1 is SGHDT, CDR2 YYEEEE, per germline.

V gene TRBV13 combines with J gene TRBJ1-1; tentatively, D is TRBD1 (5 bases). The CDR3 runs to 14 residues. Germline assignment: CDR1 PRHDT and CDR2 FYEKMQ (reference sequence). Trimming stripped 5 bases from V and 6 bases from J, with 16 bases between. CDR3 coding DNA: TGTGCCAGCAGCCCCCCGGGCGGGGCGGCTGAAGCTTTCTTT. The encoded protein is CASSPPGGAAEAFF. Looking up the rest from reference TRBV13 and TRBJ1-1 gives the full variable domain: AAGVIQSPRHLIKEKRETATLKCYPIPRHDTVYWYQQGPGQDPQFLISFYEKMQSDKGSIPDRFSAQQFSDYHSELNMSSLELGDSALYFCASSPPGGAAEAFFGQGTRLTVV.

Here the CDR3 DNA reads TGTGCCAGCAGTTTAAGCCCCCGCGGGGGCACAATGAACACTGAAGCTTTCTTT. Translated, it gives CASSLSPRGGTMNTEAFF. V usage is TRBV27 and J usage is TRBJ1-1, with D possibly TRBD1 on 6 matching bases. Trimming removed 2 bases at V and 0 bases at J, with 19 bases between. Looked up from germline, CDR1 is MNHEY and CDR2 is SMNVEV (reference sequence). This CDR3 is built from 18 residues.

The DNA for the CDR3 is TGTGCCAGCAGCTCCCGGGACAGGGGGCGAAATGAGCAGTTCTTC. Protein sequence: CASSSRDRGRNEQFF. The rearrangement joins TRBV5-6 to TRBJ2-1, with 12 bases identical to TRBD1. The V segment lost 3 bases and the J segment 7 bases; nucleotides outside the gene matches: 5. Germline V gene sequence: CDR1 SGHDT, CDR2 YYEEEE. The CDR3 loop spans 15 amino acids.

This rearrangement joins TRBV2 to TRBJ1-2; 7 bases are a match to TRBD1. This CDR3 is 15 amino acids long. V shed 3 bases and J 7 bases; nucleotides not matched to a gene: 11. Germline V gene sequence: CDR1 SNHLY, CDR2 FYNNEI. CDR3 in amino acids: CASSDGGGASIGYTF. CDR3 sequence (DNA): TGTGCCAGCAGTGATGGAGGGGGCGCTTCGATTGGCTACACCTTC.

The V call is TRBV7-8, the J call TRBJ2-5; D possibly corresponds to TRBD2 (5 bases). V was pared by 3 bases and J by 1 base, with 15 bases between. The CDR3 is 16 amino acids. CDR1 is SGHVS and CDR2 is FQNEAQ in the germline V gene. As DNA, the CDR3 is TGTGCCAGCAGCTTTACGAGGGTAAAGGGCCAAGAGACCCAGTACTTC. Translating gives CASSFTRVKGQETQYF.